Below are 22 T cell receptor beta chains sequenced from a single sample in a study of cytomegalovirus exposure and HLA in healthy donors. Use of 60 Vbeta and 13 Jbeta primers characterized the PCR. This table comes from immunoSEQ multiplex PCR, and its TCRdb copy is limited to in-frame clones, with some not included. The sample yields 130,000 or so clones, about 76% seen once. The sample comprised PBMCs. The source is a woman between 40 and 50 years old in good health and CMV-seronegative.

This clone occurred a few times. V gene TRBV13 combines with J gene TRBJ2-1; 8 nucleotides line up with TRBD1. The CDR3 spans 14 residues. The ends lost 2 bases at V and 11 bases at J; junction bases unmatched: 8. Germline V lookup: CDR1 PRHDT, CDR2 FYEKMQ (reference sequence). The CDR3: CASSLRTGSGKQFF. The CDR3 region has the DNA TGTGCCAGCAGCTTAAGGACAGGGAGCGGCAAGCAGTTCTTC.

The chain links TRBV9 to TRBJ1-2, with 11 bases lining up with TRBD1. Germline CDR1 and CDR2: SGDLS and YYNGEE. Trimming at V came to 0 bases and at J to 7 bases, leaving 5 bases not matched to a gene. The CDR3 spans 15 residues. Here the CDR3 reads CASSVGGTGGGGYTF. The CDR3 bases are TGTGCCAGCAGCGTAGGGGGGACAGGGGGAGGTGGCTACACCTTC.

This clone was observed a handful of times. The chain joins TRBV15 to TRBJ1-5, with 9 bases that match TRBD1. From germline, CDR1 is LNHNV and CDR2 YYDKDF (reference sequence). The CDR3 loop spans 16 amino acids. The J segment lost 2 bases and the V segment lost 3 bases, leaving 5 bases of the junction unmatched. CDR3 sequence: CATSSPGQGGNQPQHF. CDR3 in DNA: TGTGCCACCAGCAGTCCGGGACAGGGCGGCAATCAGCCCCAGCATTTT.

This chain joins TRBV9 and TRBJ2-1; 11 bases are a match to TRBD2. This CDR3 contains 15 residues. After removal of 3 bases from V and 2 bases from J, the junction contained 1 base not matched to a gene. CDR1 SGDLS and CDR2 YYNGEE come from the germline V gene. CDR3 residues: CASSAGLAAYNEQFF. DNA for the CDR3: TGTGCCAGCAGCGCGGGACTAGCGGCCTACAATGAGCAGTTCTTC. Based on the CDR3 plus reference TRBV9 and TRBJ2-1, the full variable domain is DSGVTQTPKHLITATGQRVTLRCSPRSGDLSVYWYQQSLDQGLQFLIQYYNGEERAKGNILERFSAQQFPDLHSELNLSSLELGDSALYFCASSAGLAAYNEQFFGPGTRLTVL.

The CDR3 bases are TGTGCCAGCAGCTCGGACAGGGCCTATGGCTACACCTTC. Amino acid sequence: CASSSDRAYGYTF. The chain uses TRBV6-5 and TRBJ1-2; 8 bases are a match to TRBD1. J gave up 4 bases and V 6 bases, and 4 bases lay outside the gene matches. The germline V gene encodes CDR1 MNHEY and CDR2 SVGAGI. This CDR3 comprises 13 residues.

Written as DNA, the CDR3 is TGCGCCAGCAGTGAGTTTCGTAGAAAAACCTCCTACGAGCAGTACTTC. Encoded protein: CASSEFRRKTSYEQYF. This rearrangement joins TRBV10-1 to TRBJ2-7; D is ambiguous. CDR1 and CDR2 from the germline V gene are WNHNN and SYGVQD (reference sequence). The length of the CDR3 is 16 residues. Trimming stripped 1 base from V and 0 bases from J, with 13 bases between.

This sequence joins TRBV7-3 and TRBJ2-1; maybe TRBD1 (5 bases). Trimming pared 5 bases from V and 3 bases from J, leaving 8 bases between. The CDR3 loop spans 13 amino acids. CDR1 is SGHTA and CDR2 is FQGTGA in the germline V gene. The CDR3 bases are TGTGCCAGCAGCCCGACAGACTACAATGAGCAGTTCTTC. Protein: CASSPTDYNEQFF.

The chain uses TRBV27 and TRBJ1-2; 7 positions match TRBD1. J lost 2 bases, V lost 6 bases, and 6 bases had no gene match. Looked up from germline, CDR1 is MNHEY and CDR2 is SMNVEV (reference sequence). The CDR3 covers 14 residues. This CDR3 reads CASSPTGQNYGYTF. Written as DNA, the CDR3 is TGTGCCAGCAGCCCGACAGGGCAAAACTATGGCTACACCTTC.

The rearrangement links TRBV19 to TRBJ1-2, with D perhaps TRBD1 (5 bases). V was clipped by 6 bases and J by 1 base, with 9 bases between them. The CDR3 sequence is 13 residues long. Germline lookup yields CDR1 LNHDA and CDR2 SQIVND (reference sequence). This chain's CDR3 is CASRTELNYGYTF. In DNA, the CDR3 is TGTGCCAGTAGGACAGAGCTTAACTATGGCTACACCTTC.

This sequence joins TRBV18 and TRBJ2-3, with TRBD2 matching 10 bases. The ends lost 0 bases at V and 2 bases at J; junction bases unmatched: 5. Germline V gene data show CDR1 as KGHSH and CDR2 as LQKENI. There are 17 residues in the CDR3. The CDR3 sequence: CASSPPVAGGPTDTQYF. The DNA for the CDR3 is TGTGCCAGCTCACCACCCGTAGCGGGGGGACCCACAGATACGCAGTATTTT.

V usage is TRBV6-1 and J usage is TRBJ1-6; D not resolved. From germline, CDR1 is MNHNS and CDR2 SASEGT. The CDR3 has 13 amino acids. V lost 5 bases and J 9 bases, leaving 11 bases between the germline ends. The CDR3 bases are TGTGCCAGCAGTTCGCCGGGTATTTCACCCCTCCACTTT. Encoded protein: CASSSPGISPLHF.

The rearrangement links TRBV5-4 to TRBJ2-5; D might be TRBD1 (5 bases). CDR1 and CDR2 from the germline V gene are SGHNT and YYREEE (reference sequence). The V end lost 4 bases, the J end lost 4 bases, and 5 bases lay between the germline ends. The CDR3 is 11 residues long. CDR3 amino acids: CASSQGETQYF. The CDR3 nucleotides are TGTGCCAGCAGCCAGGGAGAGACCCAGTACTTC.

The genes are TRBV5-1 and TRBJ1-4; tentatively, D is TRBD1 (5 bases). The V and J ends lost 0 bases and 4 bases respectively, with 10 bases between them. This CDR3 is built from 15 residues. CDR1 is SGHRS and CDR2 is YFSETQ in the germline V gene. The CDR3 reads CASSLAGGVNEKLFF. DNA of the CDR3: TGCGCCAGCAGCTTGGCCGGGGGAGTTAATGAAAAACTGTTTTTT. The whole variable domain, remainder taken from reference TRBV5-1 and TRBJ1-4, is KAGVTQTPRYLIKTRGQQVTLSCSPISGHRSVSWYQQTPGQGLQFLFEYFSETQRNKGNFPGRFSGRQFSNSRSEMNVSTLELGDSALYLCASSLAGGVNEKLFFGSGTQLSVL.

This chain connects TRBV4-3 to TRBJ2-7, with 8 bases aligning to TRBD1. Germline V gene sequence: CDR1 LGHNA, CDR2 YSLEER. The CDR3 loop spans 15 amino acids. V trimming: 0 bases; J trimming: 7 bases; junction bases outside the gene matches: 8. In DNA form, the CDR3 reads TGCGCCAGCAGCCAAGACACTGCAGGGGGCTTTGAGCAGTACTTC. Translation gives CASSQDTAGGFEQYF.

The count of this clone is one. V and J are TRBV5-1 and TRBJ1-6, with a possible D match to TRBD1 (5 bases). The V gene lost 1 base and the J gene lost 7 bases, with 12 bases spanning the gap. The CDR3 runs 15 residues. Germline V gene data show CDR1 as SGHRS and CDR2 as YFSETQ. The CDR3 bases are TGCGCCAGCAGCTTGTTAGTTCAGGGAAATTCACCCCTCCACTTT. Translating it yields CASSLLVQGNSPLHF.

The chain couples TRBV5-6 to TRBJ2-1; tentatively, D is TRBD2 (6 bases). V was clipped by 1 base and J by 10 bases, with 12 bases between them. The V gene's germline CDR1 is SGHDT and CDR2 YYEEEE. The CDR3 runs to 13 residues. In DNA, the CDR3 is TGTGCCAGCAGCTTGCTTCCGGGGGACGAGCAGTTCTTC. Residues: CASSLLPGDEQFF. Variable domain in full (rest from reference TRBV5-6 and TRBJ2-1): DAGVTQSPTHLIKTRGQQVTLRCSPKSGHDTVSWYQQALGQGPQFIFQYYEEEERQRGNFPDRFSGHQFPNYSSELNVNALLLGDSALYLCASSLLPGDEQFFGPGTRLTVL.

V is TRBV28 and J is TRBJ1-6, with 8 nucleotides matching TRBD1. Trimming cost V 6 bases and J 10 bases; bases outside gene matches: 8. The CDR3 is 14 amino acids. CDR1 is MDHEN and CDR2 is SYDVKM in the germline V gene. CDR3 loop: CASRPGQVLSPLHF. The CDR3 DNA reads TGTGCCAGCAGACCGGGACAGGTGTTGTCACCCCTCCACTTT.

The CDR3 reads CASSYRQGAYEQYF. DNA of the CDR3: TGTGCCAGCAGTTACCGGCAGGGGGCGTACGAGCAGTACTTC. V and J are TRBV6-5 and TRBJ2-7, with 8 bases aligning to TRBD1. V was clipped by 2 bases and J by 4 bases; unmatched bases: 4. The CDR3 totals 14 residues. Germline values: CDR1 MNHEY, CDR2 SVGAGI.

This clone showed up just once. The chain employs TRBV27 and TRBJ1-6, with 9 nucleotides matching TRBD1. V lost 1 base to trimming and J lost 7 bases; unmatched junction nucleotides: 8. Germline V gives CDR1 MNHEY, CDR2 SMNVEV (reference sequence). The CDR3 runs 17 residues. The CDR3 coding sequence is TGTGCCAGCAGTTTATTGGGGGGACAGGGCAAAAATTCACCCCTCCACTTT. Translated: CASSLLGGQGKNSPLHF.

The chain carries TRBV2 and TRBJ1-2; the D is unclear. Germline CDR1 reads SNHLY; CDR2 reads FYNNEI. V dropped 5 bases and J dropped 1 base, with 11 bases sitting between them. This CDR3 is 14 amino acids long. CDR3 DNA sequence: TGTGCCAGCAGTCCCCGGGAGGGTAACTATGGCTACACCTTC. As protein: CASSPREGNYGYTF.

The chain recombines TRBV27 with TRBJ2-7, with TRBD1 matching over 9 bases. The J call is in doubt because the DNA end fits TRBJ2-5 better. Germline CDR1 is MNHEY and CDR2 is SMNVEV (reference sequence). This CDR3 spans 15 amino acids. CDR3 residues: CASSVMTGGWETQYF. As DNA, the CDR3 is TGTGCCAGCAGCGTAATGACAGGGGGATGGGAGACCCAGTACTTC.

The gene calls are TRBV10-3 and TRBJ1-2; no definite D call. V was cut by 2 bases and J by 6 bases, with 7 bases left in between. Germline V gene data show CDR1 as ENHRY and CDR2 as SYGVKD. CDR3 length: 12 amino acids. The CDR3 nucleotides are TGTGCCATCAGTGAGGAGTCGGATGGCTACACCTTC. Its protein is CAISEESDGYTF.